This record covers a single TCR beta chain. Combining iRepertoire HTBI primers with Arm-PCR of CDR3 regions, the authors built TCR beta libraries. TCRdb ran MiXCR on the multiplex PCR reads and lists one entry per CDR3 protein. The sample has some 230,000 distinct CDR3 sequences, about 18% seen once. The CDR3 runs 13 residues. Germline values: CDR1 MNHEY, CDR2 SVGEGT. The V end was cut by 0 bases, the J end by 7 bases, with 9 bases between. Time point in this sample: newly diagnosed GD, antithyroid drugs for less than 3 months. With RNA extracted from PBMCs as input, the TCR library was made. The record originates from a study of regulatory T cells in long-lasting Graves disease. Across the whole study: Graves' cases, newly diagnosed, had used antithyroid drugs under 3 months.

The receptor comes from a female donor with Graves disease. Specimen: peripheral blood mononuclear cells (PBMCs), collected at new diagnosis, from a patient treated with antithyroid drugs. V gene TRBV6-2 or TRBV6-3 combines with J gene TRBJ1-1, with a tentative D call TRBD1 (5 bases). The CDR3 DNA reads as TGTGCCAGCAGTTACTCGGGGGATAATGAAGCTTTCTTT. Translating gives CASSYSGDNEAFF.